This is a list of T cell receptor beta chains from one sample in a study of T-cell memory formation after mild COVID-19. TCRdb itself ran the 5' RACE reads through MiXCR, one entry per CDR3 protein. Seen here are 350,000 to 450,000 distinct CDR3 sequences, 25% to 30% observed once, and the top ten hold 13%. Source material: PBMCs or a T cell subset sorted from them (not recorded which). The origin of the receptors is an adult woman who had mild COVID-19 (a few samples of this study predate the infection). Cell type and time point are not known. Both conserved end residues are trimmed from each CDR3.

CDR3 length,V gene,J gene,CDR3 protein
13,TRBV27,TRBJ2-3,ASSPFAGFTDTQY
13,TRBV6-2/TRBV6-3,TRBJ2-7,ASNEPGQLLYEQY
14,TRBV5-6,TRBJ2-3,ASSSSTFPGTDTQY
11,TRBV5-1,TRBJ1-5,ASSEAGGQPQH
12,TRBV7-9,TRBJ2-1,ASSSRDRVFAQF
11,TRBV12-3/TRBV12-4,TRBJ2-5,ASGRDSLGTQY
12,TRBV7-3,TRBJ2-5,ASSLGAGVETQY
12,TRBV12-3/TRBV12-4,TRBJ1-2,ASSSAQGSVGYT
10,TRBV24-1,TRBJ1-1,ATSGGSLEAF
11,TRBV24-1,TRBJ1-1,ATQGQGFTEAF
9,TRBV2,TRBJ1-2,ASSTTIRYT
12,TRBV7-2,TRBJ2-2,ASSSNRVSGELF
12,TRBV29-1,TRBJ1-1,SVVPGQSRTEAF
11,TRBV20-1,TRBJ1-4,SAQTGQNEKLF
13,TRBV6-6,TRBJ1-2,ASSHGTGGDYGYT
12,TRBV7-8,TRBJ2-2,ASSLGRLSGELF
12,TRBV7-3,TRBJ1-1,ASSPGGMNTEAF
12,TRBV7-9,TRBJ1-1,ASSSQGMGTEAF
16,TRBV7-2,TRBJ2-3,ASSLGPGRLAPTDTQY
11,TRBV7-3,TRBJ2-7,ASGLGGGYEQY
10,TRBV2,TRBJ2-1,ASSPLAGEQF
13,TRBV9,TRBJ2-7,ASSEGVGTAYEQY
11,TRBV5-1,TRBJ2-7,ASKTGERYEQY
13,TRBV7-9,TRBJ1-4,ASSSNVATNEKLF
15,TRBV11-2,TRBJ1-1,ASSSPWGGRTNTEAF
13,TRBV12-3/TRBV12-4,TRBJ2-3,ASRHQAQSTDTQY
13,TRBV24-1,TRBJ2-1,ATISTQGSYNEQF
14,TRBV12-3/TRBV12-4,TRBJ1-1,ASSFSGWYRATEAF
12,TRBV19,TRBJ2-3,ASRSAGLGGTQY
13,TRBV6-2/TRBV6-3,TRBJ2-5,ASRRPGTAQETQY
10,TRBV29-1,TRBJ2-1,SFEGVRNEQF
10,TRBV20-1,TRBJ1-1,SARGQHTEAF
13,TRBV5-1,TRBJ2-2,ASSKDISDTGELF
13,TRBV5-1,TRBJ1-6,ASSSGQGLLSPLH
15,TRBV7-9,TRBJ2-1,ASSLGMLAGGPDEQF
13,TRBV13,TRBJ1-3,ASSYDQGSGNTIY
11,TRBV7-8,TRBJ1-5,ASSSGRNQPQH
14,TRBV5-1,TRBJ2-3,ASSPISGTKADTQY
11,TRBV7-9,TRBJ2-1,ASSLDLAGGVF
12,TRBV20-1,TRBJ2-5,SASTSGAQETQY
12,TRBV5-1,TRBJ2-7,ASSSDSPSYEQY
13,TRBV24-1,TRBJ1-1,ATSVSGTGGTEAF
13,TRBV12-3/TRBV12-4,TRBJ1-4,ASSLRFGLDEKLF